The T cell receptor beta chain under discussion was sequenced for a study of response to subunit inactivated influenza vaccine. With regard to this clonotype: The target antigen is unknown.

V lost 0 bases, J lost 5 bases, and 7 bases stayed unmatched. The CDR3 is made up of 17 amino acids. Germline V gene sequence: CDR1 SGHDT, CDR2 YYEEEE. General observations from the study: With each seasonal influenza vaccination, the authors suggested, few new T cells are recruited.

TCRdb analysed the RT-PCR reads with MiXCR anew, one entry per CDR3 protein. The table has about 700,000 distinct CDR3 sequences, 11% to 15% seen once. The chain recombines TRBV5-6 with TRBJ2-1; 11 nucleotides line up with TRBD2. The source was PBMCs from blood, collected 14 days before vaccination. The receptor was isolated from a man over 45 who received an inactivated influenza vaccine. The CDR3 sequence is CASSLARASGRHNEQFF. Here the CDR3 DNA reads TGTGCCAGCAGCTTGGCCCGTGCTAGCGGGAGGCACAATGAGCAGTTCTTC.